These 23 T cell receptor beta chains share one sample of origin, sequenced in a study of blood T cells in healthy people across ages. A J-beta primer mix and a sample-barcoded 5' primer were used in a second PCR of roughly 7 to 12 cycles. A single record per CDR3 protein comes from TCRdb applying MiXCR to the 5' RACE reads. Here the sample spans 700,000 or so distinct CDR3 sequences, 20% to 25% being singletons. Sample: blood. The receptors come from a man between 65 and 80 years old in good health.

The gene calls are TRBV6-6 and TRBJ2-7; D is possibly TRBD2 (5 bases). V was clipped by 6 bases and J by 3 bases, with 18 bases between them. The germline CDR1 and CDR2 sequences are MNHNY and SVGAGI (reference sequence). The CDR3 sequence is 15 residues long. CDR3 sequence: CASSARGGAIYEQYF. DNA of the CDR3: TGTGCCAGCAGCGCCCGGGGTGGTGCAATCTACGAGCAGTACTTC.

The table lists this clonotype with a few counts. This chain connects TRBV28 to TRBJ2-5; 7 positions match TRBD2. The end of the DNA fits TRBJ2-7 better, so the J call may be wrong. The germline V gene has CDR1 MDHEN and CDR2 SYDVKM. This CDR3 spans 16 amino acids. The CDR3: CASSLPLGGGPTEQYF. The CDR3 DNA reads TGTGCCAGCAGTCTCCCCCTTGGGGGAGGGCCGACCGAGCAGTACTTC.

This clonotype was seen only a few times. The V and J genes are TRBV12-3 or TRBV12-4 and TRBJ2-1, with a possible D match to TRBD1 (5 bases). CDR3 length: 15 residues. Trimming left V 7 bases short and J 5 bases short, with 18 bases between. The CDR3 region is CASTTRQITNNEQFF. The CDR3, as DNA: TGTGCCAGCACCACCCGACAGATCACCAACAATGAGCAGTTCTTC.

The chain couples TRBV20-1 to TRBJ2-5; TRBD2 matches 8 bases. CDR1 and CDR2 (germline): DFQATT, SNEGSKA (reference sequence). CDR3 size: 14 residues. Germline trimming cut 5 bases from V and 2 bases from J; bases unmatched to any gene: 7. The CDR3 here is CSAQSGRGQETQYF. CDR3 nucleotides: TGCAGTGCTCAAAGCGGGAGAGGACAAGAGACCCAGTACTTC.

This clonotype occurred a few times. The CDR3 sequence: CASSSRGSTDTQYF. Here the CDR3 DNA reads TGTGCCAGCAGCAGCCGGGGAAGCACAGATACGCAGTATTTT. The chain recombines TRBV5-5 with TRBJ2-3; tentative D call: TRBD2 (5 bases). There are 14 residues in the CDR3. Looked up from germline, CDR1 is SGHKS and CDR2 is YYEKEE (reference sequence). V was clipped by 4 bases and J by 0 bases, with 9 bases between them.

A few counts support this clonotype. V and J are TRBV6-6 and TRBJ2-5, with a possible D match to TRBD2 (6 bases). Looked up from germline, CDR1 is MNHNY and CDR2 is SVGAGI (reference sequence). V shed 2 bases and J shed 5 bases, with 21 bases lying between them. The CDR3 sequence is 17 residues long. The CDR3 coding sequence is TGTGCCAGCAGTTACACCAGTTACGGGACCGGGAGCGAGACCCAGTACTTC. It codes for CASSYTSYGTGSETQYF.

Worth noting for this clonotype: A junction boundary mismatches the germline segment, possibly from a read error. V usage is TRBV20-1 and J usage is TRBJ2-5; no reliable D call. The CDR3 consists of 13 residues. Germline lookup yields CDR1 DFQATT and CDR2 SNEGSKA (reference sequence). Written as DNA, the CDR3 is TGCAGCCCTAGGACGACAAGCCAAGAGACCCGGTACTTC. This gives the protein CSPRTTSQETRYF.

This clonotype was observed a few times. The rearrangement links TRBV11-2 to TRBJ2-7; perhaps D is TRBD1 or TRBD2 (5 bases each). Between the trimmed V and J ends, which lost 5 bases and 9 bases, there was a span of 20 bases. This CDR3 is built from 14 residues. CDR1 is SGHAT, CDR2 FQNNGV, per germline. CDR3 bases: TGTGCCAGCAGCCCTCAGGGACCGTCTATCGGGCAGTACTTC. As protein: CASSPQGPSIGQYF.

This clonotype showed up just a few times. The V and J genes are TRBV7-2 and TRBJ1-1, with D perhaps matching TRBD1 (6 bases). CDR1 is SGHTA, CDR2 FQGNSA, per germline. The CDR3 extends over 15 amino acids. Between the trimmed V and J ends, which lost 5 bases and 1 base, there was a span of 14 bases. The CDR3 sequence: CASSLMGGANTEAFF. The DNA for the CDR3 is TGTGCCAGCAGCCTCATGGGGGGCGCGAACACTGAAGCTTTCTTT.

There are a few counts of this clonotype. The chain links TRBV7-2 to TRBJ2-5; TRBD2 matches at 8 bases. Matching the DNA end better, TRBJ2-1 makes the J call doubtful. Germline CDR1 SGHTA, CDR2 FQGNSA. The CDR3 sequence is 15 residues long. CDR3 sequence: CASSLIAGPGSEQFF. Here the CDR3 DNA reads TGTGCCAGCAGCTTAATAGCGGGACCGGGCAGCGAGCAGTTCTTC.

This clonotype turned up a few times. For the CDR3, the DNA is TGTGCCATCAGCGGGTCAGACACCCTAGGGGACACTGAAGCTTTCTTT. It yields the protein CAISGSDTLGDTEAFF. This chain links TRBV10-3 with TRBJ1-1; D might be TRBD1 (5 bases). Trimming stripped 6 bases from V and 3 bases from J, with 20 bases between. This CDR3 has 16 amino acids. Per the germline V gene, CDR1 is ENHRY and CDR2 is SYGVKD.

Details on this clonotype: An end of the junction does not agree with germline; a read error may underlie this. This chain uses TRBV6-2 or TRBV6-3 with TRBJ2-5, with TRBD2 identical over 10 bases. The tail of the sequence fits TRBJ2-1 better, so the J call may be wrong. The CDR3 contains 17 residues. The germline CDR1 and CDR2 sequences are MNHEY and SVGEGT. The DNA for the CDR3 is TGTGCCAGCAGTTACCCCAAAGCGGGAGGGCCATACATTGAGCAGTTCTTC. Amino acids: CASSYPKAGGPYIEQFF.

As for this clonotype: Germline and junction disagree at one end, which may indicate a read error. The chain recombines TRBV7-2 with TRBJ1-5, with 9 positions matching TRBD1. CDR1 is SGHTA and CDR2 is FQGNSA in the germline V gene. CDR3 size: 15 residues. The CDR3 DNA follows: TGCGCCAGCAGCTTAGGGACAGGGATGGTTCAGCCCCAGCATTTT. Amino acid sequence: CASSLGTGMVQPQHF.

This clonotype has just one count. J is TRBJ2-7 and V is TRBV7-9, with TRBD1 as a possible D gene (5 bases). The CDR3 is 12 residues long. CDR1 is SEHNR and CDR2 is FQNEAQ in the germline V gene (reference sequence). The CDR3 loop is CAGSSQGSEQYV. CDR3 bases: TGTGCCGGCAGCTCCCAGGGCAGCGAGCAGTACGTC.

V gene TRBV15 combines with J gene TRBJ2-1; D might be TRBD1 (6 bases). The V end lost 3 bases, the J end lost 1 base, and 10 bases lay between the germline ends. This CDR3 is 15 amino acids long. Germline lookup yields CDR1 LNHNV and CDR2 YYDKDF (reference sequence). The CDR3 bases are TGTGCCACCAGCAGGAGACAGGCATCCTACAATGAGCAGTTCTTC. Translated: CATSRRQASYNEQFF.

This clonotype came up a few times. The chain combines TRBV13 with TRBJ1-2; 7 nucleotides line up with TRBD1. Germline V lookup: CDR1 PRHDT, CDR2 FYEKMQ (reference sequence). Unmatched junction bases numbered 8, after V lost 3 bases and J lost 4 bases. There are 15 residues in the CDR3. The CDR3 here is CASSFSTGTAYGYTF. The CDR3 DNA sequence: TGTGCCAGCAGCTTCTCCACCGGGACAGCCTATGGCTACACCTTC.

The CDR3 loop reads CASSASTSTDTQYF. CDR3 DNA: TGTGCCAGCAGCGCTTCGACTAGCACAGATACGCAGTATTTT. The V and J genes are TRBV9 and TRBJ2-3; D remains ambiguous. Per the germline V gene, CDR1 is SGDLS and CDR2 is YYNGEE. Trimming shortened V by 3 bases and J by 0 bases, and 8 bases separated the two germline ends. The CDR3 extends over 14 amino acids.

This clonotype was found a few times. The chain links TRBV5-1 to TRBJ1-1; TRBD1 is a possible D gene (5 bases). Germline V gene lookup returns CDR1 SGHRS and CDR2 YFSETQ. The CDR3 is 15 residues long. The V end was cut by 4 bases, the J end by 1 base, with 14 bases between. CDR3 nucleotide sequence: TGCGCCAGCAGCCCGGCCGGGCAGGGGAACACTGAAGCTTTCTTT. Translating it yields CASSPAGQGNTEAFF.

V and J are TRBV11-2 and TRBJ2-3; TRBD2 aligns across 8 bases. The CDR3 has 15 residues. Per the germline V gene, CDR1 is SGHAT and CDR2 is FQNNGV. V lost 4 bases to trimming and J lost 1 base; unmatched junction nucleotides: 4. The CDR3 here is CASSSRGVGTDTQYF. The CDR3 coding sequence is TGTGCCAGCAGCTCGCGGGGGGTTGGCACAGATACGCAGTATTTT.

V usage is TRBV6-6 and J usage is TRBJ2-7; no firm D call. The V end was cut by 0 bases, the J end by 6 bases, with 3 bases between. The V gene's germline CDR1 is MNHNY and CDR2 SVGAGI (reference sequence). This CDR3 has 11 amino acids. The CDR3 region is CASSYSSEQYV. CDR3 coding DNA: TGTGCCAGCAGTTACTCTAGCGAGCAGTACGTC.

The sample holds a few counts of this clonotype. The V and J genes are TRBV2 and TRBJ1-2; no reliable D call. Germline CDR1 and CDR2: SNHLY and FYNNEI. The CDR3 runs to 12 residues. V was pared by 7 bases and J by 2 bases, with 8 bases between. CDR3 sequence reads: CASNGVNYGYTF. The CDR3 DNA reads as TGTGCCAGCAATGGGGTAAACTATGGCTACACCTTC.

The V gene is TRBV6-5, the J gene TRBJ2-2; TRBD1 or TRBD2 may be the D gene (5 bases each). The length of the CDR3 is 16 residues. Trimming pared 4 bases from V and 0 bases from J, leaving 12 bases between. CDR1 and CDR2 (germline): MNHEY, SVGAGI. The CDR3 loop reads CASSSPGAPNTGELFF. For the CDR3, the DNA is TGTGCCAGCAGTTCCCCCGGGGCCCCGAACACCGGGGAGCTGTTTTTT.

In its sample, this clonotype was seen a few times. J is TRBJ1-3 and V is TRBV18; D perhaps matches TRBD1 (5 bases). The CDR3 covers 16 residues. Germline loops: CDR1 KGHSH, CDR2 LQKENI. Deletions cut 2 bases from V and 0 bases from J, with 11 bases between. The CDR3: CASSPIEGRSGNTIYF. CDR3 DNA sequence: TGTGCCAGCTCACCAATCGAGGGGCGCTCTGGAAACACCATATATTTT.